Described below is a single T cell receptor beta chain sequence and its context. Its antigen remains unknown. CDR1 and CDR2 from the germline V gene are SGHDT and YYEEEE. J was trimmed by 5 bases and V by 1 base; bases with no gene match: 7. This CDR3 comprises 16 residues. This sample is part of a study of STAT5B mutations in CD4+ large granular lymphocyte leukemia. The assay was immunoSEQ multiplex PCR, and TCRdb's table has in-frame clones only and misses some. The sample has roughly 34,000 clones; 81% are singletons. Study results and limitations: Without putative leukemic clones, patient CD4-sorted repertoires remained more clonal than healthy CD4+ repertoires. 8/27 top patient clones versus 2/35 control clones were TRBV06-family.

The receptor comes from a human donor in good health. Material: CD4+ T cells from blood buffy coats. The V gene is TRBV5-6, the J gene TRBJ2-2, with 8 bases matching TRBD1. The CDR3 DNA is TGTGCCAGCAGCTTGCGATCAGGGGGCTCGACCGGGGAGCTGTTTTTT. Amino acids: CASSLRSGGSTGELFF.